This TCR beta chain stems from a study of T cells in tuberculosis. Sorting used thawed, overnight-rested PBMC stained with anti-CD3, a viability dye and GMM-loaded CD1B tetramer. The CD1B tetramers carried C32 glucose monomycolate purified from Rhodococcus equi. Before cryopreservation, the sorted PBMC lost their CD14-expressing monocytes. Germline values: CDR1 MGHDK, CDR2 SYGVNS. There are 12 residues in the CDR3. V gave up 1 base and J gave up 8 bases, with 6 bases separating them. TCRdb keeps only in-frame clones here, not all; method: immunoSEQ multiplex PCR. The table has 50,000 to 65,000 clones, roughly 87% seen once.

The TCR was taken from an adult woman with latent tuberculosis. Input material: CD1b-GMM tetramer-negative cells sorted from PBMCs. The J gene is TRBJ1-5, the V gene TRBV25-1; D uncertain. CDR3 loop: CASSEFGEPQHF. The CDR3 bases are TGTGCCAGCAGTGAATTTGGAGAGCCCCAGCATTTT. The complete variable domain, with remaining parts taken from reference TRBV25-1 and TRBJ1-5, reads EADIYQTPRYLVIGTGKKITLECSQTMGHDKMYWYQQDPGMELHLIHYSYGVNSTEKGDLSSESTVSRIRTEHFPLTLESARPSHTSQYLCASSEFGEPQHFGDGTRLSIL.